This T cell receptor beta chain was sequenced during a study of a mutant IDH1 vaccine in newly diagnosed glioma. Study summary: Vaccination followed radiotherapy alone by 4-6 weeks, or accompanied temozolomide cycles. Earlier treatment was radiotherapy, temozolomide, or both, with most getting both.

This CDR3 region has 15 residues. Germline values: CDR1 SGDLS, CDR2 YYNGEE. Trimming took 0 bases from V and 8 from J, leaving 15 bases between them. This clone was seen a single time. Its antigen is still unknown. The method was immunoSEQ multiplex PCR; TCRdb's version includes in-frame clones alone and lacks a portion of them. The sample records some 30,000 clones, roughly 90% being singletons. Study results and caveats: Pseudoprogression appeared independent of alterations in top peripheral clonotypes.

Time point in this sample: week 5, during vaccination. Every single dose of the vaccine, 300 ug of mutant IDH1 20-mer peptide, came with topical imiquimod. New astrocytomas of WHO grade 3 or 4 that were IDH1-mutant and ATRX-lost were found in the donors. The clonotype was recovered from a man between 18 and 35 years old with glioma. The chain recombines TRBV9 with TRBJ1-5; D possibly corresponds to TRBD1 (6 bases). Sequencing was performed on PBMCs, taken from a glioma patient whose treatment included an IDH1 peptide vaccine. The CDR3 here is CASSVGGGRGEPQHF. In nucleotides, the CDR3 is TGTGCCAGCAGCGTAGGAGGGGGTAGAGGGGAGCCCCAGCATTTT.